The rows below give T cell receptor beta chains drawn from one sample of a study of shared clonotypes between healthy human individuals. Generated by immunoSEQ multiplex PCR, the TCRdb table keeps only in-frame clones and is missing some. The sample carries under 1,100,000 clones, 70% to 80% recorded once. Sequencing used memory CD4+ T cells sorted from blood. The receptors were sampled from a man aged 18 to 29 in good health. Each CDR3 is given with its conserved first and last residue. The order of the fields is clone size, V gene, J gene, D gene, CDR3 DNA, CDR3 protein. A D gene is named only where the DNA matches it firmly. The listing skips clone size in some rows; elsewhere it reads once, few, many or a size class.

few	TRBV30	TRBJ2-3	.	TGTGCCTGGATACCTTTTTCCTCGGCAGATACGCAGTATTTT	CAWIPFSSADTQYF
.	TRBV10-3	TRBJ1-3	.	TGTGCCATCAGTGATTTGGGGATTGGAAACACCATATATTTT	CAISDLGIGNTIYF
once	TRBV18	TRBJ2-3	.	TGTGCCAGCTCACCACCAATGGGGGGCACGGGCACAGATACGCAGTATTTT	CASSPPMGGTGTDTQYF
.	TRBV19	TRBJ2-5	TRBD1	TGTGCCAGTAGTAAGAACAGGGGGGAGACCCAGTACTTC	CASSKNRGETQYF
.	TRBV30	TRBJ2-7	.	TGTGCCTGGATGGAGGGCGGCGGCTCCTACGAGCAGTACTTC	CAWMEGGGSYEQYF
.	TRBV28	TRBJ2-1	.	TGTGCCAGCAGGAATGGGGGGGCCGGTGAGCAGTTCTTC	CASRNGGAGEQFF
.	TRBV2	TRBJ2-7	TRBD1	TGTGCCAGCAGACGACAGGGGACGAACGAGCAGTACTTC	CASRRQGTNEQYF
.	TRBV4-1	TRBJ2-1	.	TGCGCCAGCAGCCAGTTCGGTGGGGCATACAATGAGCAGTTCTTC	CASSQFGGAYNEQFF
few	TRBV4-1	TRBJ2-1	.	TGCGCCAGCAGCCAAAATCCGGGGAGCTCCTACAATGAGCAGTTCTTC	CASSQNPGSSYNEQFF
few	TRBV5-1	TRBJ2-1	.	TGCGCCAGCAGCTTGGAGGTGGGAGTGGGCGATGAGCAGTTCTTC	CASSLEVGVGDEQFF
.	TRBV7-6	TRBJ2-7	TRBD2	TGTGCCACCACGAGGGCCGGGACTAGGGACGAGCAGTACTTC	CATTRAGTRDEQYF
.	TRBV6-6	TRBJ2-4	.	TGTGCCAGCAGTCACAGGGATCTGGCCAAAAACATTCAGTACTTC	CASSHRDLAKNIQYF
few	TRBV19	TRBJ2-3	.	TGTGCCAGTAGTAGCGTCCGAGGCGATACGCAGTATTTT	CASSSVRGDTQYF
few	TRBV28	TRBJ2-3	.	TGTGCCAGCAGCCGGACTACCACAGATACGCAGTATTTT	CASSRTTTDTQYF
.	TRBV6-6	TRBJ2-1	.	TGTGCCAGCACCTACCGGGCTTTCAATGAGCAGTTCTTC	CASTYRAFNEQFF
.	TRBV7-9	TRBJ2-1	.	TGTGCCAGCAGCTTAGGTATGGGGGGTACGTACAATGAGCAGTTCTTC	CASSLGMGGTYNEQFF
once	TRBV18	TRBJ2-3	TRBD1	TGTGCCAGCTCACCACCGACAGGGGGTGGCACAGATACGCAGTATTTT	CASSPPTGGGTDTQYF
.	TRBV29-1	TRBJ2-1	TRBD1	TGCAGCGTCGTGGGGACAGGCTTGACGGAGGGGTTCTTC	CSVVGTGLTEGFF
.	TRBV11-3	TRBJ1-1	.	TGTGCCAGCAGCTTAGATTCGGTAAGGACTGAAGCTTTCTTT	CASSLDSVRTEAFF
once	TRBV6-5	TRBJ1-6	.	TGTGCCAGTGCGTCGACCCATAATTCACCCCTCCACTTT	CASASTHNSPLHF